What follows is one TCR beta chain and its context. Germline V gives CDR1 SGHTA, CDR2 FQGNSA. V was clipped by 5 bases and J by 9 bases, with 17 bases between them. This CDR3 region has 15 residues. Authors' data handling: Estimation of nucleated cell counts was performed using reference gene primer amplification. TCRdb keeps only in-frame clones here, not all; method: immunoSEQ multiplex PCR. D and trimming come from the DNA, and the V and J calls and clone size come from that table. This sample has a few hundred thousand clones, with around 83% found just once. This specimen comes from a study of blood T cell repertoires in COVID-19. Study-level information: Spain, Italy and the United States supplied samples that represented acute and convalescent COVID-19. In each case, the material was cDNA or gDNA derived from T cells, B-cell-depleted T cells, or PBMCs.

J is TRBJ1-6 and V is TRBV7-2, with D possibly being TRBD1 (5 bases). Material: peripheral blood. The clonotype was recovered from a woman aged 40-49 years who had recovered from COVID-19. The CDR3 spells CASSRGTGGGSPLHF. The DNA of the CDR3 is TGTGCCAGCAGCCGTGGGACCGGGGGTGGTTCACCCCTCCACTTT.